This TCR beta chain was obtained from a study of T cell responses to AZD1222 COVID-19 vaccine. Profiling relied on immunoSEQ multiplex PCR, and the TCRdb table lists in-frame clones only, not all of them. The table has over 100,000 clones, about nine tenths seen once. Trimming took 0 bases from V and 6 from J, leaving 18 bases between them. Looked up from germline, CDR1 is SGHTA and CDR2 is FQGNSA. The CDR3 is 17 amino acids. Study-level results: CD4 TCRs linked to vaccination spanned spike, dominating at 160-218 and 743-854. The donor cohort was predominantly white British with a female majority, and clonal diversity may have been underestimated. As reported, nearly half of all spike-specific TCRs target variant regions that are unmutated.

As for this clone: Its antigen is still unknown.

The rearrangement uses TRBV7-2 and TRBJ2-1; tentatively, D is TRBD2 (7 bases). The material sequenced was peripheral blood, taken on day 0 of AZD1222 vaccination. The sequence was obtained from an adult in good health. CDR3 sequence (DNA): TGTGCCAGCAGCTTAGCTTTTGCGGGGGCCCGGGGCAATGAGCAGTTCTTC. Residues: CASSLAFAGARGNEQFF.